The present entry profiles one T cell receptor beta chain with its context. The antigen is undetermined. This CDR3 region has 13 residues. Germline V gene sequence: CDR1 GTSNPN, CDR2 SVGIG (reference sequence). V was cut by 2 bases and J by 10 bases, with 17 bases left in between. The sample belongs to a study of shared clonotypes between healthy human individuals. Notes on the study in general: The low donor count limited represented genetic and exposure-history diversity.

CD45RO negativity and positive selection for CCR7 defined naive CD8 cells, a population that excluded terminally differentiated effector memory CD45RA+ cells. Deep-level running was used for the assay. Libraries were prepared by immunoSEQ multiplex PCR; TCRdb keeps only in-frame clonotypes and omits some of them. The sample comprises about 2,200,000 clones, approximately 94% of which are singletons, and under 2% rests with the top ten. The sequence came from a man younger than 30 in good health. Some clones in this sample may be carry-over from other donors' samples. The J gene is TRBJ2-5, the V gene TRBV30, with D possibly being TRBD1 (6 bases). The specimen sequenced was naive CD8+ T cells from PBMCs. The DNA for the CDR3 is TGTGCCTGGAGTAGGGTAGTGGCAGGGGACCAGTACTTC. This translates into CAWSRVVAGDQYF. Looking up the rest from reference TRBV30 and TRBJ2-5 gives the full variable domain: SQTIHQWPATLVQPVGSPLSLECTVEGTSNPNLYWYRQAAGRGLQLLFYSVGIGQISSEVPQNLSASRPQDRQFILSSKKLLLSDSGFYLCAWSRVVAGDQYFGPGTRLLVL.